This entry is about one TCR beta chain. Its specificity is not known. Via MiXCR, TCRdb re-called the 5' RACE reads, giving one row per CDR3 protein. The sample contains a few hundred thousand distinct CDR3 sequences, about a sixth of which appear only once. Germline V gene sequence: CDR1 SGHNT, CDR2 YYREEE (reference sequence). CDR3 length: 16 amino acids. V was clipped by 0 bases and J by 1 base, with 10 bases between them. This entry is derived from a study of T-cell memory formation after mild COVID-19. Study as a whole: Largely donor-specific sequence clusters came from a couple of donors.

General study points: Largely, contracting CD4+ clones fell within CM and EM, and contracting CD8+ clones within EMRA.

This receptor was identified in a man aged 18 to 30 who had mild COVID-19 (a few samples of this study predate the infection). Cell type and time point are not known. Sequenced sample: PBMCs or a T cell subset sorted from them (not recorded which). This sequence joins TRBV5-4 and TRBJ2-2; a possible D gene is TRBD1 (5 bases). The CDR3 here is CASSLAHGQNTGELFF. The CDR3 DNA reads TGTGCCAGCAGCTTGGCCCATGGACAGAACACCGGGGAGCTGTTTTTT.